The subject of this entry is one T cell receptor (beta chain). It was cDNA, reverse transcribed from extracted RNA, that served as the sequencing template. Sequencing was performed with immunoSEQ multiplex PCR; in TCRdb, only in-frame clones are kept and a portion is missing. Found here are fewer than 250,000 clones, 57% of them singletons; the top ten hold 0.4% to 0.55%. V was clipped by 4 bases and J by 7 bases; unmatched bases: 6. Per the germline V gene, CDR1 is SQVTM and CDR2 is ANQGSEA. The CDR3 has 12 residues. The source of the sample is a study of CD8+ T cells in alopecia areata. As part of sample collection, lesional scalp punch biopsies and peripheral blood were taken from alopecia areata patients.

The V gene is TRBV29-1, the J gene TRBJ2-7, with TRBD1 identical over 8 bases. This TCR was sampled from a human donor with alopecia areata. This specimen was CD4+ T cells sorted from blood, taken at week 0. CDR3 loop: CSVAQGAREQYF. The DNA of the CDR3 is TGCAGCGTTGCTCAGGGGGCGAGGGAGCAGTACTTC.